This passage covers 13 T cell receptor beta chains from one sample sequenced in a study of identical twins. TCRdb re-derived calls from the 5' RACE reads in MiXCR, one entry per CDR3 protein. The sample lists about 700,000 distinct CDR3 sequences; 8.6% were seen once. The same specimen was also included in a second study, on yellow fever vaccine responses in identical twins.

Sequencing used PBMCs. The receptor source for this set is a young woman in good health.

The rearrangement links TRBV28 to TRBJ2-3; a possible D gene is TRBD1 (7 bases). Germline lookup yields CDR1 MDHEN and CDR2 SYDVKM. Between the trimmed V and J ends, which lost 10 bases and 5 bases, there was a span of 13 bases. The CDR3 has 12 amino acids. The CDR3 region has the DNA TGTGCCATCGGACAGGAGGGAGATACGCAGTATTTT. Its protein product is CAIGQEGDTQYF.

CDR3 amino acids: CASSPRTRTSSNEQFF. The CDR3 nucleotides are TGTGCCAGCAGCCCACGGACCCGGACTAGCAGCAATGAGCAGTTCTTC. The chain links TRBV4-2 to TRBJ2-1; 8 positions agree with TRBD2. This CDR3 spans 16 amino acids. Germline V gives CDR1 LGHNA, CDR2 YNFKEQ. Trimming removed 4 bases from V and 6 bases from J; junction bases left unmatched: 11.

The V gene is TRBV13, the J gene TRBJ2-5; TRBD1 or TRBD2 may be the D gene (5 bases each). Trimming shortened V by 3 bases and J by 2 bases, and 16 bases separated the two germline ends. The length of the CDR3 is 16 residues. Germline V CDR1 and CDR2: PRHDT, FYEKMQ (reference sequence). The CDR3 loop reads CASSFKLGVRQETQYF. CDR3 DNA: TGTGCCAGCAGCTTTAAACTGGGGGTACGTCAAGAGACCCAGTACTTC.

As regards this clonotype: An end of the junction differs from the germline gene, which may be a read error. The V and J genes are TRBV5-6 and TRBJ2-7; TRBD1 agrees at 9 bases. The germline gives CDR1 SGHDT, CDR2 YYEEEE. This CDR3 is 15 amino acids long. The CDR3 bases are TGTGCCAGCAGCTTGGCCGGGACAGGGTTCTACGGGCAGTACTTC. It encodes CASSLAGTGFYGQYF.

This clonotype came up a few times. The genes are TRBV3-1 and TRBJ2-7, with D possibly being TRBD1 or TRBD2 (5 bases each). The CDR3 has 16 amino acids. CDR1 is LGHDT, CDR2 YNNKEL, per germline (reference sequence). Trimming cost V 0 bases and J 2 bases, with 14 bases left between them. The CDR3 reads CASSQEGWVGAYEQYF. CDR3 nucleotides: TGTGCCAGCAGCCAAGAGGGTTGGGTGGGGGCCTACGAGCAGTACTTC.

This clonotype was detected ten times or more. The chain has TRBV6-2 or TRBV6-3 and TRBJ2-1; D gene unclear. Trimming stripped 5 bases from V and 8 bases from J, with 10 bases between. The germline V gene has CDR1 MNHEY and CDR2 SVGEGT. The CDR3 is made up of 12 amino acids. The CDR3 DNA reads as TGTGCCAGCAGTCCGCCCGGATATGAGCAGTTCTTC. This sequence encodes CASSPPGYEQFF.

V and J are TRBV12-3 or TRBV12-4 and TRBJ2-3, with a tentative D call TRBD2 (6 bases). The CDR3 sequence is 13 residues long. Between the trimmed V and J ends, which lost 11 bases and 2 bases, there was a span of 14 bases. The CDR3 reads CAGSAGTTDTQYF. Here the CDR3 DNA reads TGTGCCGGATCAGCGGGTACCACAGATACGCAGTATTTT.

This chain joins TRBV10-3 and TRBJ1-6; 9 bases align to TRBD1. V trimming: 7 bases; J trimming: 8 bases; junction bases outside the gene matches: 3. CDR3 length: 13 residues. Looked up from germline, CDR1 is ENHRY and CDR2 is SYGVKD. CDR3 nucleotides: TGTGCCATCAACCGGGACAGGGATTCACCCCTCCACTTT. It yields the protein CAINRDRDSPLHF.

At least ten counts were recorded for this clonotype. CDR3 DNA sequence: TGTGCCAGCAGCTTAGGACCGACGGATACCTACGAGCAGTACTTC. Amino acid sequence: CASSLGPTDTYEQYF. The chain recombines TRBV11-2 with TRBJ2-7; D is uncertain. Between the trimmed V and J ends, which lost 1 base and 2 bases, there was a span of 12 bases. Germline assignment: CDR1 SGHAT and CDR2 FQNNGV. The length of the CDR3 is 15 residues.

This clonotype was counted a few times. The chain combines TRBV20-1 with TRBJ1-4; the D gene is possibly TRBD1 (5 bases). The V and J ends lost 1 base and 7 bases respectively, with 19 bases between them. The CDR3 is made up of 16 amino acids. Germline-derived CDR1 and CDR2 are DFQATT and SNEGSKA (reference sequence). CDR3 nucleotide sequence: TGCAGTGCTAGAGTTTTGATCGCAGGGCATAGTGAAAAACTGTTTTTT. It yields the protein CSARVLIAGHSEKLFF.

The chain links TRBV4-3 to TRBJ2-1, with 15 bases aligning to TRBD2. CDR3 length: 15 amino acids. V dropped 3 bases and J dropped 10; count of bases not matched to a gene: 4. CDR1 is LGHNA and CDR2 is YSLEER in the germline V gene. The CDR3, as DNA: TGCGCCAGCAGCCACCACGGGACTAGCGGGAGGGAGCAGTTCTTC. This gives the protein CASSHHGTSGREQFF.

At least ten counts were recorded for this clonotype. This chain links TRBV29-1 with TRBJ2-3; D remains ambiguous. CDR1 is SQVTM, CDR2 ANQGSEA, per germline. V was shortened by 0 bases and J by 2 bases, with 9 bases between the two germline ends. This CDR3 comprises 14 residues. DNA of the CDR3: TGCAGCGTTGAAGACAGGAACCCCACAGATACGCAGTATTTT. The encoded protein is CSVEDRNPTDTQYF.

V and J are TRBV29-1 and TRBJ2-7, with 16 nucleotides matching TRBD2. This CDR3 contains 15 residues. V was pared by 6 bases and J by 5 bases, with 7 bases of the junction left unmatched. Germline V gene data show CDR1 as SQVTM and CDR2 as ANQGSEA. CDR3: CSVAGTSGRDDEQYF. The DNA of the CDR3 is TGCAGCGTAGCCGGGACTAGCGGGAGGGACGACGAGCAGTACTTC.